The 8 T cell receptor beta chains below were found in one sample sequenced in a study of T cell responses to AZD1222 COVID-19 vaccine. The table came from immunoSEQ multiplex PCR; TCRdb's copy has only in-frame clones and leaves some out. The table shows under 80,000 clones, with 87% occurring only once. Sequences were derived from peripheral blood, sampled 28 days after the second AZD1222 dose. The receptor set was obtained from an adult who received the AZD1222 COVID-19 vaccine.

V gene TRBV6-5 combines with J gene TRBJ2-1, with a tentative D call TRBD1 (6 bases). The CDR3 is 15 amino acids. V lost 5 bases, J lost 0 bases, and 11 bases lay in between. Germline V gene data show CDR1 as MNHEY and CDR2 as SVGAGI. In DNA, the CDR3 is TGTGCCAGCAGTAGACAGGATAGCTCCTACAATGAGCAGTTCTTC. Amino acid sequence: CASSRQDSSYNEQFF.

The chain joins TRBV27 to TRBJ2-1, with TRBD2 as a possible D gene (6 bases). Looked up from germline, CDR1 is MNHEY and CDR2 is SMNVEV (reference sequence). Trimming pared 1 base from V and 7 bases from J, leaving 11 bases between. This CDR3 is 14 amino acids long. DNA for the CDR3: TGTGCCAGCAGTTTATACTCGGGAGTTAATGAGCAGTTCTTC. This encodes CASSLYSGVNEQFF.

The J gene is TRBJ1-5, the V gene TRBV6-1, with D tentatively TRBD1 (5 bases). The CDR3 runs 16 residues. Germline V CDR1 and CDR2: MNHNS, SASEGT. V gave up 3 bases and J gave up 2 bases, with 14 bases separating them. CDR3 nucleotide sequence: TGTGCCAGCAGTGAGATGGGAAGAGGGGGCAATCAGCCCCAGCATTTT. Amino acid sequence: CASSEMGRGGNQPQHF.

This clone appeared a single time. V and J are TRBV4-1 and TRBJ2-2; 14 bases map to TRBD2. Germline V gene sequence: CDR1 MGHRA, CDR2 YSYEKL. V lost 1 base and J lost 1; bases outside the gene matches: 14. CDR3 length equals 22 residues. The CDR3: CASSQASILGLAGGRNTGELFF. DNA of the CDR3: TGCGCCAGCAGCCAAGCCTCCATCCTCGGACTAGCGGGAGGAAGGAACACCGGGGAGCTGTTTTTT.

This clone was observed a single time. The chain employs TRBV6-6 and TRBJ2-5, with no clear D. The V gene lost 2 bases and the J gene lost 0 bases, with 10 bases spanning the gap. Per the germline V gene, CDR1 is MNHNY and CDR2 is SVGAGI (reference sequence). The CDR3 has 15 amino acids. CDR3 sequence reads: CASSYNGPYQETQYF. CDR3 bases: TGTGCCAGCAGTTACAACGGACCCTACCAAGAGACCCAGTACTTC.

J is TRBJ2-7 and V is TRBV6-5, with 10 bases fitting TRBD1. Unmatched junction bases numbered 11, after V lost 10 bases and J lost 2 bases. CDR1 and CDR2 from the germline V gene are MNHEY and SVGAGI. The CDR3 has 15 residues. The CDR3 sequence is CAIGSPGQGTYEQYF. The CDR3 region has the DNA TGTGCCATCGGAAGTCCGGGACAGGGGACCTACGAGCAGTACTTC.

The V and J genes are TRBV19 and TRBJ1-6, with 8 bases aligning to TRBD1. The germline V gene has CDR1 LNHDA and CDR2 SQIVND (reference sequence). This CDR3 is built from 13 residues. The V gene end was trimmed by 4 bases and the J gene end by 10 bases; junction bases not matched to a gene: 3. The DNA for the CDR3 is TGTGCCAGTAGTACGGACAGGGCCTCACCCCTCCACTTT. Translating gives CASSTDRASPLHF.

This clone was observed a handful of times. The V call is TRBV7-2, the J call TRBJ1-2; D may be TRBD1 (5 bases). Germline assignment: CDR1 SGHTA and CDR2 FQGNSA. The CDR3 consists of 14 residues. V lost 1 base and J 8 bases, leaving 14 bases between the germline ends. The CDR3 region is CASSLGGAVEGYTF. The CDR3 nucleotides read TGTGCCAGCAGCTTAGGTGGGGCGGTGGAAGGCTACACCTTC.